These T cell receptor beta chains were read from a single sample in a study of T cells after yellow fever vaccination. TCRdb ran MiXCR on the 5' RACE reads and lists one entry per CDR3 protein. The repertoire holds 200,000 to 300,000 distinct CDR3 sequences, with 5.5% to 8.5% as singletons. Sequenced here: CD4+ T cells sorted from PBMCs, sampled on the day of the yellow fever booster vaccination. These receptor sequences come from a man aged 30 to 39 who received the YFV17D yellow fever vaccine. CDR3s include the opening cysteine and the closing phenylalanine or tryptophan. The D gene is left open where the match is weak. For some rows the clone size is stated as once, few or many, or as a class when expanded; others skip it.

V gene	D gene	J gene	clone size	CDR3 protein	CDR3 DNA
TRBV28	TRBD1	TRBJ2-5	many	CASIPGGQETQYF	TGTGCCAGCATCCCAGGGGGCCAAGAGACCCAGTACTTC
TRBV5-1	.	TRBJ1-1	few	CASSVTPSPEAFF	TGCGCCAGCAGCGTGACACCGTCCCCTGAAGCTTTCTTT
TRBV7-2	TRBD1	TRBJ2-3	few	CASSLWGTDRTDTQYF	TGTGCCAGCAGCTTGTGGGGGACAGACCGCACAGATACGCAGTATTTT
TRBV20-1	.	TRBJ2-7	many	CSADARDTENSYEQYF	TGCAGTGCTGATGCCCGGGACACGGAGAATAGTTACGAGCAGTACTTC
TRBV12-3/TRBV12-4	.	TRBJ2-7	few	CASTWTASYEQYF	TGTGCCAGCACCTGGACAGCCTCCTACGAGCAGTACTTC
TRBV7-2	.	TRBJ2-1	.	CASSLGPPNEQFF	TGTGCCAGCAGCCTGGGACCCCCCAATGAGCAGTTCTTC
TRBV20-1	.	TRBJ2-7	few	CSPFQGNEQYF	TGCAGCCCCTTCCAGGGAAACGAGCAGTACTTC
TRBV7-2	.	TRBJ1-3	few	CASRRDTGNTIYF	TGTGCCAGCAGACGGGACACTGGAAACACCATATATTTT
TRBV20-1	TRBD2	TRBJ2-5	many	CSARDGGTTQETQYF	TGCAGTGCTAGAGATGGCGGGACTACACAAGAGACCCAGTACTTC
TRBV7-2	TRBD2	TRBJ2-1	.	CASRNSGRTYNEQFF	TGTGCCAGCAGAAATAGCGGGAGGACCTACAATGAGCAGTTCTTC
TRBV5-5	TRBD2	TRBJ2-3	.	CASSLAGRGRDTQYF	TGTGCCAGCAGCTTGGCTGGGAGGGGAAGAGATACGCAGTATTTT
TRBV3-2	.	TRBJ2-2	many	CASSQAKLTGELFF	TGTGCCAGCAGCCAAGCGAAGCTCACCGGGGAGCTGTTTTTT
TRBV19	TRBD2	TRBJ2-5	many	CATKLAGVETQYF	TGTGCCACCAAACTAGCGGGAGTTGAGACCCAGTACTTC
TRBV30	TRBD1	TRBJ1-1	few	CAWKTGVEETEAFF	TGTGCCTGGAAGACAGGGGTTGAAGAAACTGAAGCTTTCTTT
TRBV7-2	.	TRBJ1-5	many	CASSSRAGGNQPQHF	TGTGCCAGCAGCTCGCGGGCCGGGGGCAATCAGCCCCAGCATTTT
TRBV29-1	.	TRBJ1-5	few	CSARAGMNQPQHF	TGCAGCGCGAGGGCAGGGATGAATCAGCCCCAGCATTTT
TRBV11-2	TRBD2	TRBJ2-1	.	CASRSTGPPGGSYNEQFF	TGTGCCAGCAGATCTACCGGGCCCCCGGGGGGGTCCTACAATGAGCAGTTCTTC
TRBV24-1	TRBD2	TRBJ2-1	many	CATSVHSGGWGGEQFF	TGTGCCACCAGTGTTCACAGCGGGGGCTGGGGAGGTGAGCAGTTCTTC
TRBV29-1	TRBD1	TRBJ2-5	few	CSVAGQGETQYF	TGCAGCGTCGCAGGACAGGGAGAGACCCAGTACTTC
TRBV4-3	.	TRBJ2-1	many	CASSLLREENEQFF	TGCGCCAGCAGCCTCTTAAGGGAGGAGAATGAGCAGTTCTTC
TRBV20-1	.	TRBJ1-4	many	CSAPIDRGEKLFF	TGCAGTGCGCCGATCGATAGAGGGGAAAAACTGTTTTTT
TRBV4-1	TRBD2	TRBJ2-3	many	CASRIGAGFADTQYF	TGCGCCAGCAGGATCGGAGCGGGATTCGCAGATACGCAGTATTTT
TRBV5-6	TRBD2	TRBJ2-6	.	CASSPRTSGRMSGANVLTF	TGTGCCAGCAGCCCACGGACTAGCGGGAGAATGTCTGGGGCCAACGTCCTGACTTTC
TRBV7-9	TRBD2	TRBJ2-3	.	CASSLAGTRRSHDTQYF	TGTGCCAGCAGCTTGGCCGGGACTAGAAGGAGTCATGATACGCAGTATTTT
TRBV29-1	.	TRBJ2-1	few	CSVTLGSGKYNEQFF	TGCAGCGTTACCCTAGGGAGCGGAAAATACAATGAGCAGTTCTTC
TRBV11-2	.	TRBJ1-2	many	CASSSSGPYGYTF	TGTGCCAGCAGCTCTAGTGGACCCTATGGCTACACCTTC
TRBV7-9	.	TRBJ2-7	.	CASSLNLQQYF	TGTGCCAGCAGCTTAAACCTTCAGCAGTACTTC
TRBV7-7	.	TRBJ2-5	few	CASSYGPIQETQYF	TGTGCTAGCAGCTACGGTCCGATCCAAGAGACCCAGTACTTC
TRBV20-1	.	TRBJ2-5	.	CSAGTDRQLQETQYF	TGCAGTGCTGGGACGGACAGACAATTACAAGAGACCCAGTACTTC
TRBV4-3	TRBD2	TRBJ2-1	many	CASRSAGGDNEQFF	TGCGCCAGCAGGTCAGCGGGAGGAGACAATGAGCAGTTCTTC
TRBV3-1	TRBD2	TRBJ2-7	many	CASSPPLGTSAYEQYF	TGTGCCAGCAGCCCCCCTCTGGGGACTAGTGCGTACGAGCAGTACTTC
TRBV7-2	TRBD1	TRBJ1-5	.	CASSRDRGGNQPQHF	TGTGCCAGCAGCAGAGACAGGGGAGGCAATCAGCCCCAGCATTTT
TRBV3-1	.	TRBJ1-5	many	CASSQTAYSNQPQHF	TGTGCCAGCAGCCAAACAGCTTATAGCAATCAGCCCCAGCATTTT
TRBV7-3	TRBD2	TRBJ2-1	many	CASSLSLAGGQQFF	TGTGCCAGCAGCTTATCCCTAGCGGGAGGCCAGCAGTTCTTC
TRBV12-3/TRBV12-4	.	TRBJ1-2	.	CASRVDSNYGYTF	TGTGCCAGCAGGGTGGACAGTAACTATGGCTACACCTTC
TRBV7-2	.	TRBJ2-4	many	CASSKYRARSDF	TGTGCCAGCAGCAAGTACAGGGCGCGCTCCGATTTC
TRBV7-6	.	TRBJ2-1	many	CASSLISEVEQFF	TGTGCCAGCAGCTTAATTAGCGAGGTTGAGCAGTTCTTC
TRBV20-1	.	TRBJ1-2	.	CSARRQEGYTF	TGCAGTGCCCGGCGACAGGAGGGCTACACCTTC
TRBV3-1	TRBD2	TRBJ2-7	many	CASSQAGFSGRAEQYF	TGTGCCAGCAGCCAAGCCGGATTTAGCGGGAGGGCCGAGCAGTACTTC
TRBV5-1	TRBD1	TRBJ2-3	.	CASSRYRTGGTDTQYF	TGCGCCAGCAGCCGCTACAGGACAGGGGGCACAGATACGCAGTATTTT
TRBV6-5	.	TRBJ1-3	few	CASSLRGDTIYF	TGTGCCAGCAGCCTTAGGGGAGACACCATATATTTT
TRBV10-3	.	TRBJ1-6	.	CAISDRDSPLHF	TGTGCCATCAGTGACCGGGATTCACCCCTCCACTTT
TRBV20-1	.	TRBJ2-1	few	CSARDQGLLMFF	TGCAGTGCTAGAGATCAAGGACTATTAATGTTCTTC
TRBV7-2	TRBD1	TRBJ2-7	few	CASSTQGVEYEQYF	TGTGCCAGCAGCACCCAGGGGGTAGAATACGAGCAGTACTTC
TRBV5-1	.	TRBJ2-2	many	CASSLQGLFVTGELFF	TGCGCCAGCAGCTTACAGGGCCTATTCGTCACCGGGGAGCTGTTTTTT
TRBV19	.	TRBJ1-1	.	CASSTTRTEAFF	TGTGCCAGTAGTACTACGAGGACTGAAGCTTTCTTT
TRBV6-1	.	TRBJ2-5	.	CASTRTGSEIQETQYF	TGTGCCAGCACCCGAACGGGCTCCGAGATCCAAGAGACCCAGTACTTC
TRBV6-1	TRBD1	TRBJ2-3	.	CASTWRRQGLTDTQYF	TGTGCCAGCACCTGGAGGAGACAGGGCCTCACAGATACGCAGTATTTT